The T cell receptor beta chain under discussion was sequenced for a study of PD-1 blockade in classical Hodgkin lymphoma. Study at large: Administration of nivolumab to patients was at 3 mg/kg intravenously every 2 weeks.

Study outcomes and limitations: Compared with baseline, CD4+ but not CD8+ TCR diversity had risen significantly by C4D1. Partial responders and progressors had significantly lower baseline TCR diversity. Exclusion removed patients who began nivolumab under 1 year after ASCT.

All trial patients relapsed after autologous stem cell transplantation. Method: immunoSEQ multiplex PCR; TCRdb's copy keeps in-frame clones and lacks some. The table has around 23,000 clones, around four fifths seen once; the top ten hold 17%. A remark on this clone: Its antigen is not identified.

The input for sequencing was peripheral blood mononuclear cells (PBMCs), taken before the second cycle of nivolumab. The source is a human donor with classical Hodgkin lymphoma.

CDR3 loop: CASVSGGQETQYF. The CDR3 DNA is TGTGCCAGCGTAAGCGGGGGCCAAGAGACCCAGTACTTC. This chain uses TRBV28 with TRBJ2-5, with TRBD2 matching over 8 bases. Germline loops: CDR1 MDHEN, CDR2 SYDVKM. The junction had 3 bases not matched to a gene; V was cut back by 8 bases and J by 1 base. The length of the CDR3 is 13 residues. Drawing the rest from reference TRBV28 and TRBJ2-5, the complete variable domain is DVKVTQSSRYLVKRTGEKVFLECVQDMDHENMFWYRQDPGLGLRLIYFSYDVKMKEKGDIPEGYSVSREKKERFSLILESASTNQTSMYLCASVSGGQETQYFGPGTRLLVL.